The clone carrying this T cell receptor (beta chain) has a count of ten or more. What it binds is unknown. The record originates from a study of CD8 T cells in ankylosing spondylitis. Study-wide points: Clones linked to disease were reported to show significant enrichment in matched ankylosing spondylitis synovial fluid. Blood from ankylosing spondylitis patients appeared to carry a characteristic eight-variant TCR beta motif. Some motif variants were previously reported in reactive arthritis synovial fluid and blood.

Molecular-barcoded quantitative 5'-RACE produced these TCR beta libraries. Each CDR3 protein is one row after TCRdb ran MiXCR on the 5' RACE reads. The data hold approximately 140,000 distinct CDR3 sequences, with 40% to 50% observed a single time. The receptor comes from a male donor with ankylosing spondylitis. Source material: synovial fluid, either unsorted or a sorted T cell fraction (not recorded which).

The CDR3 bases are TGCGCCAGCAGCTTGCAAGGGGTGGTGGAAATGAACACTGAAGCTTTCTTT. Protein sequence: CASSLQGVVEMNTEAFF. The chain uses TRBV5-1 and TRBJ1-1; TRBD1 is a possible D gene (5 bases). CDR3 length: 17 residues. Germline-derived CDR1 and CDR2 are SGHRS and YFSETQ. Deletions cut 1 base from V and 0 bases from J, with 16 bases between.